The TCR beta chain under discussion was sequenced for a study of tumour-infiltrating T cells in Burkitt lymphoma. Across the study: Productive clonality predicted overall and progression-free survival.

The length of the CDR3 is 17 residues. V was cut by 3 bases and J by 4 bases, with 19 bases left in between. CDR1 is MNHEY and CDR2 is SMNVEV in the germline V gene (reference sequence). Libraries were prepared by immunoSEQ multiplex PCR; TCRdb keeps only in-frame clonotypes and omits some of them. The sample shows 7,700 or so clones, under 85% of them seen only once. This clonotype originated in a human donor with diffuse large B-cell lymphoma. The V and J genes are TRBV27 and TRBJ2-1; a weak D match, TRBD1 (6 bases). Sample: tumor tissue. The CDR3 here is CASSFLPVTGLYNEQFF. CDR3 in DNA: TGTGCCAGCAGTTTTTTACCTGTTACAGGGCTTTACAATGAGCAGTTCTTC.